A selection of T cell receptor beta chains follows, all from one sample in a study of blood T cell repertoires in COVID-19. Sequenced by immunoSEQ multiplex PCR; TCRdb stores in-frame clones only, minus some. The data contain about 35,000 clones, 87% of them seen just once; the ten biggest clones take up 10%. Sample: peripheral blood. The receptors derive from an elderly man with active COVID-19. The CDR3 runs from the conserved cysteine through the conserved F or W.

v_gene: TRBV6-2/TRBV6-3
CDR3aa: CASSSLRQTNTEAFF

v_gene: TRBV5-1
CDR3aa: CASSRGPSGQYQETQYF

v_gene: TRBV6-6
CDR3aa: CASSPASWTGAYEQYF

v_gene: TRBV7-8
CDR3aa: CASSSGQGMAQYF

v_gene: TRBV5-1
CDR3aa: CASGDTSYEQYF

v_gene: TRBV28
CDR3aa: CATPSEDNTDTQYF

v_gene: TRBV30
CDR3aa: CAWSRGRGTDTQYF

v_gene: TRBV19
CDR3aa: CASNRQTRATNEKLFF

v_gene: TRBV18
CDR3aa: CASSLTLSLGDTQYF

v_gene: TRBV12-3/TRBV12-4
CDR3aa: CASSQRLALYF

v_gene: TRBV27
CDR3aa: CASSPDWTASYEQYF

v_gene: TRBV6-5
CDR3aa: CASSSLAGVKTQYF

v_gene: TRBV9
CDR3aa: CVSSVGWARIGTSGRGNTGELFF

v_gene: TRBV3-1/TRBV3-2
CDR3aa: CASSHDGSSYNSPLHF

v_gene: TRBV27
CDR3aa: CASAGLAGVGEQYF

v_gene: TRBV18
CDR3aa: CASSPPGGPANTGELFF

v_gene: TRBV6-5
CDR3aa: CASSFHFTGELFF

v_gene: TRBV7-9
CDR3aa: CASSKQSGQGHGYTF

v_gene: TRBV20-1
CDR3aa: CSASRQSSNQPQHF

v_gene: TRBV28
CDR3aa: CASSFRGTGANVLTF

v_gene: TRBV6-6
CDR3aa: CASTPRPGASGNEQFF

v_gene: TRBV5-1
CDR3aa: CASSPGLAGNEQFF

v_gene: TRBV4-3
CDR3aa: CASSQDLTALGGNTIYF

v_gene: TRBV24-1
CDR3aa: CATRDPGQPQHF

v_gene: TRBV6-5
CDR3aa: CASSLNDRSGNTIYF

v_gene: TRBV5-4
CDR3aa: CASSLSQGRSSPLHF

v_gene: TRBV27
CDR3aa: CASSFRGGEGYTF

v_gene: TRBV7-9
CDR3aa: CASSIVPLTVANYGYTF

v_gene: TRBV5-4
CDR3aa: CASSLQGRDEKLFF

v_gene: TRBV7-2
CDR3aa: CASSLLGLGNSPLHF

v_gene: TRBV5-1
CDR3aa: CASGGTSGRAYNEQFF

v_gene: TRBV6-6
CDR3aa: CASTQGPSSTIYF

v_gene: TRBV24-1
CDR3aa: CATSDLSINQPQHF

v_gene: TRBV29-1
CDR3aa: CSVRGGATNEKLFF

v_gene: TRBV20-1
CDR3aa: CSASRGGSPVNEQFF